Sequencing of this T cell receptor (beta chain) was carried out in a study of cytomegalovirus exposure and HLA in healthy donors. Broader study findings: An analysis that was carried out later associated approximately 15,000 TCR beta sequences with HLA alleles at 0.05 false discovery rate. Some V segments could not be told apart, so they were left out, TRBV6-2 and TRBV6-3 among them. Reported results showed that the classifier diagnosed cytomegalovirus status with high specificity and sensitivity.

CDR1 GTSNPN and CDR2 SVGIG come from the germline V gene (reference sequence). With 2 bases clipped from V and 3 bases from J, the junction kept 5 bases outside the gene matches. The CDR3 is made up of 15 amino acids. It was with 60 Vbeta and 13 Jbeta primers that the PCR ran. The data were produced by immunoSEQ multiplex PCR, yet TCRdb's version contains in-frame clones alone and is incomplete. This table holds roughly 130,000 clones, 70% to 80% found once. Notes on this clone: Its target is unknown.

V and J are TRBV30 and TRBJ1-5, with TRBD1 identical over 9 bases. The receptor comes from a woman in her forties or fifties in good health and CMV-seropositive. The sequenced material came from PBMCs. The CDR3 coding sequence is TGTGCCTGGAGTCCAACAGGGGGCCCCAATCAGCCCCAGCATTTT. Translation gives CAWSPTGGPNQPQHF.